Listed here is a single T cell receptor beta chain. This clone occurred once. What this receptor recognizes is not known. Per-base qualities were not stored, and no clone one base away is much larger. The immunoSEQ Assay, a bias-controlled multiplex PCR, was used to amplify TCRbeta CDR3 regions from genomic DNA. Per the original workflow: The number of nucleated cells in each sample was estimated by amplification of reference gene primers within the assay. To quantify the absolute abundance of each unique TCRbeta CDR3 rearrangement, sequence reads were collapsed and filtered. For each sample, productive Simpson clonality was calculated by taking the square root of Simpson's diversity index across productive rearrangements. Entries here come from immuneACCESS through TCRdb and include only in-frame sequences with V and J called. Some clones fail to appear in such tables; in the studies checked, an unresolved V gene covers under half of the shortfall, and the cause of the remainder is unknown. Clone size and the V and J calls come from that table; the DNA yielded D and trimming. In this sample the table shows roughly 160,000 clones, around 80% of which occur a single time. The ten largest account for roughly 3.4% of the sample.

This sample stems from a study of blood T cell repertoires in COVID-19 (dated by TCRdb to the early 2020s). Context from the whole study: The collaborator samples originated in the United States, Italy and Spain and spanned the acute and convalescent phases of COVID-19. Sample metadata almost always included a de-identified subject ID, COVID-19 status, age in years and sex. Samples were obtained from the ongoing ImmuneRACE study (first 160 participants) and from 1,254 subjects provided by 6 global collaborators. The repertoires were made available in a free public database intended to serve as a resource for research on the immune response to SARS-CoV-2. The prospective study material was composed of cDNA or gDNA derived from T cells, B-cell-depleted T cells, or PBMCs. The dataset comprised deeply sampled blood TCRbeta repertoires from subjects exposed to, actively infected with, or recovered from COVID-19. Where HLA class I and class II types were available, the types were taken from metadata supplied by the sample provider, not from assay-based typing. Here is what the overall study found, with its caveats: Clinical and demographic metadata were provided uncurated, with the amount varying by source and participant.

Participants in the prospective study were aged roughly 18 to 100 years, lived in over 20 United States geographic areas, and enrolled through a virtual design. In the prospective study, participants were assigned to cohorts based on the clinical history participants reported in a screening survey and a study questionnaire. Recovered participants in ImmuneRACE Cohort 3 were defined by two consecutive negative NP/OP PCR tests, clearance by a healthcare professional, or resolution of symptoms. Each participant in the prospective study had whole blood, serum and a nasopharyngeal or oropharyngeal swab collected by mobile phlebotomists. Participants in the prospective study had the option to provide additional blood draws and questionnaires over an approximately 2-month period. Before DNA extraction, prospective study blood samples were shipped either frozen or at room temperature. V is shortened by 6 bases, J by 0 bases, and the region joining them spans 11 bases. CDR1 SNHLY and CDR2 FYNNEI were looked up in the germline V gene. The CDR3, cysteine through phenylalanine, is 15 amino acids long. The CDR3 DNA has 45 bases and is translated from base 1.

The sequencing sample was made of PBMCs or T cells enriched from blood (not recorded which). The receptor was isolated from a woman in her sixties who had recovered from COVID-19. The sequence links TRBV2 to TRBJ2-2, with TRBD1 tentatively as D gene (5 bases match). The CDR3 region has the sequence CASSRENANTGELFF. Here is the DNA: TGTGCCAGCAGCAGGGAAAACGCGAACACCGGGGAGCTGTTTTTT.